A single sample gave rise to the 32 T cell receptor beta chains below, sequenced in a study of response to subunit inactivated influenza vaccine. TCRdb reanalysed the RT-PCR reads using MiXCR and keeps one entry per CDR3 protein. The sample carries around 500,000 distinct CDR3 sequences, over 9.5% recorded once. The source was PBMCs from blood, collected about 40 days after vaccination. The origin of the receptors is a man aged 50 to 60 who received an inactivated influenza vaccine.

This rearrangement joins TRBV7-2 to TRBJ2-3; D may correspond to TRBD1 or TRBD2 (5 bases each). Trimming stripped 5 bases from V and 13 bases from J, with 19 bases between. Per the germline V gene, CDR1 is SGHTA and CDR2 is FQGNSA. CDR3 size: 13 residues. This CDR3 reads CASSLTGTRQEYF. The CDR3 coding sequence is TGTGCCAGCAGCCTAACCGGGACCCGTCAGGAGTATTTT.

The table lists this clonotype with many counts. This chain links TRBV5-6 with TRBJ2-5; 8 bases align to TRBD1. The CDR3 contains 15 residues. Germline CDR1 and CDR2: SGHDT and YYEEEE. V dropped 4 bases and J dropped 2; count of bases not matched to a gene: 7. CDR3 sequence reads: CASSLQGVLQETQYF. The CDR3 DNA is TGTGCCAGCAGCCTACAGGGGGTGCTACAAGAGACCCAGTACTTC.

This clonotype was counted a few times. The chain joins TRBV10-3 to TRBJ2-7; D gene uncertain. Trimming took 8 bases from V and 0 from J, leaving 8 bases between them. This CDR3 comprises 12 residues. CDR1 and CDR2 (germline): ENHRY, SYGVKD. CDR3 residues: CAISVSSYEQYF. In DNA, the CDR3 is TGTGCCATCTCGGTGAGCTCCTACGAGCAGTACTTC.

CDR3 nucleotide sequence: TGCAGTGCTAGTGAGACGGGAGGGACCTACGAGCAGTACTTC. Translated, it gives CSASETGGTYEQYF. The chain uses TRBV20-1 and TRBJ2-7, with TRBD2 matching over 8 bases. The germline CDR1 and CDR2 sequences are DFQATT and SNEGSKA (reference sequence). There are 14 residues in the CDR3. Trimming cost V 3 bases and J 2 bases; bases outside gene matches: 6.

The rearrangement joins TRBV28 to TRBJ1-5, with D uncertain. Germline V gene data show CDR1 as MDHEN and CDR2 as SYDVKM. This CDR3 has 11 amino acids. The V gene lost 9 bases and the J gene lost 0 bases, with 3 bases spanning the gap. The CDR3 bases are TGTGCCAGTTATAGCAATCAGCCCCAGCATTTT. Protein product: CASYSNQPQHF.

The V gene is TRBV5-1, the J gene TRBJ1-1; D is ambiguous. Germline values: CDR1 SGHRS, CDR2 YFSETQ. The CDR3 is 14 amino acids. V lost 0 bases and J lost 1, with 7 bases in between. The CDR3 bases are TGCGCCAGCAGCTTGGATGGCAGGAACACTGAAGCTTTCTTT. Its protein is CASSLDGRNTEAFF.

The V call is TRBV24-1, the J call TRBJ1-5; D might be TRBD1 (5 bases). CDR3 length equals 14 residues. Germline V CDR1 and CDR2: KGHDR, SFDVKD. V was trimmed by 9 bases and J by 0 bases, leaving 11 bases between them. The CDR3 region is CATAGTSSNQPQHF. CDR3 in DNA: TGTGCCACCGCAGGGACTTCTAGCAATCAGCCCCAGCATTTT.

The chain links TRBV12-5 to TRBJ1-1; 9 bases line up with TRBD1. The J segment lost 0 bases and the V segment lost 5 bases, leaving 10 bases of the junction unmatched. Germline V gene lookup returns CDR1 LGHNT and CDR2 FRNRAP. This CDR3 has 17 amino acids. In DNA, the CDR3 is TGTGCTAGTGGTATCTTTACAGGGGGCAAGATGAACACTGAAGCTTTCTTT. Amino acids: CASGIFTGGKMNTEAFF.

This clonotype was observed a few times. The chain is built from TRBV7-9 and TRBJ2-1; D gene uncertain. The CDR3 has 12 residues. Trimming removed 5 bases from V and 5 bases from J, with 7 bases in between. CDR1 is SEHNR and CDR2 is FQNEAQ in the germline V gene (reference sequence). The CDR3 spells CASSRTNNEQFF. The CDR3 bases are TGTGCCAGCAGCCGGACCAACAATGAGCAGTTCTTC.

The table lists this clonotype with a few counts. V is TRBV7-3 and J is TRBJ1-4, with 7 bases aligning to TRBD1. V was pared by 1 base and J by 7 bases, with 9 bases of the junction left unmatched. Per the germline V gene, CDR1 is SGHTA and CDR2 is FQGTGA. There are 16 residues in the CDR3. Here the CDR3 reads CASSLKPRGKFEKLFF. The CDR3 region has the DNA TGTGCCAGCAGCTTAAAACCCAGGGGGAAATTTGAAAAACTGTTTTTT.

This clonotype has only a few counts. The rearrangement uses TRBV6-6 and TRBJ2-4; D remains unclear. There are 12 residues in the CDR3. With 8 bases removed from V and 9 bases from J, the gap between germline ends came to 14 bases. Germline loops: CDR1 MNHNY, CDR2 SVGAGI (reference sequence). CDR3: CASQTRSSIQYF. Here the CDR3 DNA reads TGTGCCAGCCAAACGAGGTCCAGCATTCAGTACTTC.

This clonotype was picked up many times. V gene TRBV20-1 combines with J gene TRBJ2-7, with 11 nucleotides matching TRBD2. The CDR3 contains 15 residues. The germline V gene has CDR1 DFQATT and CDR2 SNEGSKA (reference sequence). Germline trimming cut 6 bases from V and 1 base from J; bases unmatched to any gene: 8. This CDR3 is CSARTSGLFSYEQYF. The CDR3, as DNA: TGCAGTGCGCGGACTAGCGGGCTGTTTTCCTACGAGCAGTACTTC.

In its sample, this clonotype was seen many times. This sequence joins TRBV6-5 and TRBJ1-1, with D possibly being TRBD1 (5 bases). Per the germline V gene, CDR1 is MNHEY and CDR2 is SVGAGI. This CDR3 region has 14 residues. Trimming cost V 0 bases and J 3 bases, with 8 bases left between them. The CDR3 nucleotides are TGTGCCAGCAGTTACTCGATAGGGGACACTGAAGCTTTCTTT. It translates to CASSYSIGDTEAFF.

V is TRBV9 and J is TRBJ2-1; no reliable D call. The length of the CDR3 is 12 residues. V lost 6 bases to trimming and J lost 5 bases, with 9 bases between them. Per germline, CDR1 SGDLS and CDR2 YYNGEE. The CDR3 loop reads CASIPSHNEQFF. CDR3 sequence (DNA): TGTGCCAGCATTCCGAGTCACAATGAGCAGTTCTTC.

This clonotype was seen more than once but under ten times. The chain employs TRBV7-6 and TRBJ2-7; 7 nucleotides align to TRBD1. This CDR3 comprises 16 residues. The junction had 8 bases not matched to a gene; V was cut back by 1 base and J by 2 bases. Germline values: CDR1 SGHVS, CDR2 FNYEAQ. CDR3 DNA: TGTGCCAGCAGCTTAGGAAGGGGGCAGGACACCTACGAGCAGTACTTC. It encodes CASSLGRGQDTYEQYF.

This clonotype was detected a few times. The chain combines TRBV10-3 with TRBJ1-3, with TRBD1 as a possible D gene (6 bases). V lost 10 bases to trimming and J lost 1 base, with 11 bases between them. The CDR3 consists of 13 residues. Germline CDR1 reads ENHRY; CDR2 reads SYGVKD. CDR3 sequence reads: CATLQGSGNTIYF. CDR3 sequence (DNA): TGTGCCACACTACAGGGTTCTGGAAACACCATATATTTT.

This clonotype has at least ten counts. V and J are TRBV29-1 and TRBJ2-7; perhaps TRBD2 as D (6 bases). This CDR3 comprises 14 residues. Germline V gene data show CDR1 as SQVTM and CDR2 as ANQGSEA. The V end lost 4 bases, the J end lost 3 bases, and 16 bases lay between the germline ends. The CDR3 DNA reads TGCAGCGTTGTGTCGGGACTTGCCGACTACGAGCAGTACTTC. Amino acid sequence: CSVVSGLADYEQYF.

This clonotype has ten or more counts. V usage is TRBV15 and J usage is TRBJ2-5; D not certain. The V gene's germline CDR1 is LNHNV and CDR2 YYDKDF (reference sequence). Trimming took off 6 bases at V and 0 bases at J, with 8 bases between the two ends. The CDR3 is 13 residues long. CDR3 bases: TGTGCCACCAGAGGTCAGGACCAAGAGACCCAGTACTTC. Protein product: CATRGQDQETQYF.

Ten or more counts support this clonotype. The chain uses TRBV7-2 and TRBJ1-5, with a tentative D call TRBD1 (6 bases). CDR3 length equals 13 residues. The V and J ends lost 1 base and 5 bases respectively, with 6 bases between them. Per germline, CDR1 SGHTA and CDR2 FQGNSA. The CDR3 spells CASSLGQDQPQHF. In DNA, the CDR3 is TGTGCCAGCAGCTTAGGACAGGATCAGCCCCAGCATTTT.

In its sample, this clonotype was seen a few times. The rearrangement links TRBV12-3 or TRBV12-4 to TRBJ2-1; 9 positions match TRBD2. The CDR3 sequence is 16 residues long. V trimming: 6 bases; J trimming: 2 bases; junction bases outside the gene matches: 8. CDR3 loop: CASRGAGGGTYNEQFF. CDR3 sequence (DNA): TGTGCCAGCAGGGGAGCGGGAGGAGGCACCTACAATGAGCAGTTCTTC.

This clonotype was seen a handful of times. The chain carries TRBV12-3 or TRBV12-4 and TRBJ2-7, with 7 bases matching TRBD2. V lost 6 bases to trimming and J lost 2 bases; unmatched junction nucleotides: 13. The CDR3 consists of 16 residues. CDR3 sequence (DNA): TGTGCCAGCAGCCCCCTAGGCGGGGGTCCGGCCTACGAGCAGTACTTC. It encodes CASSPLGGGPAYEQYF.

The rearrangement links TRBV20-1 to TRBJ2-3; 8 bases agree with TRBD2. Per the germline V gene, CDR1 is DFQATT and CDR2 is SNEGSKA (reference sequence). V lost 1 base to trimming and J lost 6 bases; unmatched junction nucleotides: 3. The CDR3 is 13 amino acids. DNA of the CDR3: TGCAGTGCTAGAGTCCCGGGGGGGGATACGCAGTATTTT. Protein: CSARVPGGDTQYF.

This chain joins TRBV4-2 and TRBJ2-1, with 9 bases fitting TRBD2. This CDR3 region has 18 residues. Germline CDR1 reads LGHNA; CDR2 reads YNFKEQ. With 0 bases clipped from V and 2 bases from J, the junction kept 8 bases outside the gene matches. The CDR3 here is CASSQENPLAGPYNEQFF. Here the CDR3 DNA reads TGTGCCAGCAGCCAAGAAAATCCTCTAGCGGGACCCTACAATGAGCAGTTCTTC.

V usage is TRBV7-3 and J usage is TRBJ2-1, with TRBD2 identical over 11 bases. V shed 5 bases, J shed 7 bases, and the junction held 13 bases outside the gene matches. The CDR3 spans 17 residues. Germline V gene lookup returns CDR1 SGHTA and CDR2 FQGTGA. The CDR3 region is CASSPTVLAGGLNEQFF. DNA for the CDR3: TGTGCCAGCAGCCCAACAGTTCTAGCGGGAGGCCTTAATGAGCAGTTCTTC.

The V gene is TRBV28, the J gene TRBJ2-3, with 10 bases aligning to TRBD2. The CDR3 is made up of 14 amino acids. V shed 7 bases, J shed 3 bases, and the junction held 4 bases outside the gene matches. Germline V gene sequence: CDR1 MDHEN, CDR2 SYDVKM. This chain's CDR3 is CASKAGGPTDTQYF. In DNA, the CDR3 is TGTGCCAGCAAAGCGGGGGGGCCGACAGATACGCAGTATTTT.

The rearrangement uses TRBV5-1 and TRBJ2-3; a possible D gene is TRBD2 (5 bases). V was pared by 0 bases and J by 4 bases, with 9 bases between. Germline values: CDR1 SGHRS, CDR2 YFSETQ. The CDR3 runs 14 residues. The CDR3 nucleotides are TGCGCCAGCAGCTTGGACGGGGAACCAGATACGCAGTATTTT. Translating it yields CASSLDGEPDTQYF.

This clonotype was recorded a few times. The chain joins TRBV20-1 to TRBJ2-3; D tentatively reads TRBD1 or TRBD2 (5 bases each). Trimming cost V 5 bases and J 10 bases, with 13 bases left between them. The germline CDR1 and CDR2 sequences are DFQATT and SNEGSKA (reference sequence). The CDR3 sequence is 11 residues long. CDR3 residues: CSAGDPLPQYF. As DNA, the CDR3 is TGCAGTGCTGGGGACCCACTGCCGCAGTATTTT.

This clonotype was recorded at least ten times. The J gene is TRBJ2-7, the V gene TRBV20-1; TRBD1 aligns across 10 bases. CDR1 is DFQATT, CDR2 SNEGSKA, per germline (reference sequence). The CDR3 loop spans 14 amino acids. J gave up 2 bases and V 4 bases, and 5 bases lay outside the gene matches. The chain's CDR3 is CSANGQGDPYEQYF. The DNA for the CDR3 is TGCAGTGCTAACGGACAGGGGGACCCCTACGAGCAGTACTTC.

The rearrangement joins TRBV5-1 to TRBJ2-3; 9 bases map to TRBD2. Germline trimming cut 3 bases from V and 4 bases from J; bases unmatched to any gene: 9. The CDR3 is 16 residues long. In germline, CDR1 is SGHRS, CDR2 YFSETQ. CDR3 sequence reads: CASSSAGTSHPDTQYF. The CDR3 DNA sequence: TGCGCCAGCAGCTCCGCCGGGACTAGCCATCCAGATACGCAGTATTTT.

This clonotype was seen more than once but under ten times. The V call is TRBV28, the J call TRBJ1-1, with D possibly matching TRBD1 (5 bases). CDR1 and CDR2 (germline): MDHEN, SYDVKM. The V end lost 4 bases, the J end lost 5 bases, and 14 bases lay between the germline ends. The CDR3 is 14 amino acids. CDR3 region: CASSSTGPGTEAFF. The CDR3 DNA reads TGTGCCAGCAGTTCGACGGGGCCGGGGACTGAAGCTTTCTTT. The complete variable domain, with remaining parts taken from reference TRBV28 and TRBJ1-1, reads DVKVTQSSRYLVKRTGEKVFLECVQDMDHENMFWYRQDPGLGLRLIYFSYDVKMKEKGDIPEGYSVSREKKERFSLILESASTNQTSMYLCASSSTGPGTEAFFGQGTRLTVV.

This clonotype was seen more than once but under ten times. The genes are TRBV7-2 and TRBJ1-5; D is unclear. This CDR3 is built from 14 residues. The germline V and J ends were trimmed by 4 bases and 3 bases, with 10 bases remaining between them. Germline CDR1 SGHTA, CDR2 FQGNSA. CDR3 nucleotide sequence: TGTGCCAGCAGCTCCTGGGGAGACAATCAGCCCCAGCATTTT. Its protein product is CASSSWGDNQPQHF.

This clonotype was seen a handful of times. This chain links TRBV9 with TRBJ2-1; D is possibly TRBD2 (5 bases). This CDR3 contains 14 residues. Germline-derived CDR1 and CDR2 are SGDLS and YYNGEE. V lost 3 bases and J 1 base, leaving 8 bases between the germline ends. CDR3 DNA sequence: TGTGCCAGCAGCGCTGGACTTTCCTACAATGAGCAGTTCTTC. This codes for CASSAGLSYNEQFF.